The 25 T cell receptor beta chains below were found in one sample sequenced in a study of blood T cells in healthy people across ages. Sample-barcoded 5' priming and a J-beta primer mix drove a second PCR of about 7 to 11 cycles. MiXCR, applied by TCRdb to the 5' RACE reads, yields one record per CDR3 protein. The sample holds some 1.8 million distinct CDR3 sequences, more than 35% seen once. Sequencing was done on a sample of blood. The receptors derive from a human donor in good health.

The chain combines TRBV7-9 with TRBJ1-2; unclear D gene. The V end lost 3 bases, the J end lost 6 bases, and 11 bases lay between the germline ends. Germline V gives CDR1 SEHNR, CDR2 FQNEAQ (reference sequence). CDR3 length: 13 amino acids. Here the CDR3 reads CASSFGLTDGYTF. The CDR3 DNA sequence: TGTGCCAGCAGCTTTGGCCTGACGGATGGCTACACCTTC. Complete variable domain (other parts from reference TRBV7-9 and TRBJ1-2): DTGVSQNPRHKITKRGQNVTFRCDPISEHNRLYWYRQTLGQGPEFLTYFQNEAQLEKSRLLSDRFSAERPKGSFSTLEIQRTEQGDSAMYLCASSFGLTDGYTFGSGTRLTVV.

The CDR3 sequence is CASSFRGEEKLFF. CDR3 nucleotide sequence: TGTGCCAGCAGCTTCAGGGGAGAAGAAAAACTGTTTTTT. The rearrangement links TRBV5-4 to TRBJ1-4, with D perhaps TRBD1 (6 bases). In germline, CDR1 is SGHNT, CDR2 YYREEE (reference sequence). The CDR3 extends over 13 amino acids. The V gene lost 2 bases and the J gene lost 8 bases, with 10 bases spanning the gap.

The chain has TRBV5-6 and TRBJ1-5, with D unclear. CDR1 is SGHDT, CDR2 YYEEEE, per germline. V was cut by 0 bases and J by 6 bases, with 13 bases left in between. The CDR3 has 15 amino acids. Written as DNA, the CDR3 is TGTGCCAGCAGCTTGGGGTACCTGGGTCGTCAGCCCCAGCATTTT. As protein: CASSLGYLGRQPQHF. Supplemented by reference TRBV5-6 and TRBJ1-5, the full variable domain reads DAGVTQSPTHLIKTRGQQVTLRCSPKSGHDTVSWYQQALGQGPQFIFQYYEEEERQRGNFPDRFSGHQFPNYSSELNVNALLLGDSALYLCASSLGYLGRQPQHFGDGTRLSIL.

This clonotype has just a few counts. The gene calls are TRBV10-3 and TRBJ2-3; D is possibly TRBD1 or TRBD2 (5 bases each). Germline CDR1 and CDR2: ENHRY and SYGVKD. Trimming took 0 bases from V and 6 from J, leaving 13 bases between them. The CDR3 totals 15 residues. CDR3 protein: CAISESRRGEDTQYF. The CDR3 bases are TGTGCCATCAGTGAGTCGCGAAGAGGGGAGGATACGCAGTATTTT.

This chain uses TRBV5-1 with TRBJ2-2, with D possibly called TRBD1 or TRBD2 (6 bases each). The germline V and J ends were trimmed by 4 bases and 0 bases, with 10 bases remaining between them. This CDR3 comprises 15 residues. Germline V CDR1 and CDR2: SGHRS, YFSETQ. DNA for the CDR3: TGCGCCAGCAGCGGGGGGACACCGAACACCGGGGAGCTGTTTTTT. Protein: CASSGGTPNTGELFF.

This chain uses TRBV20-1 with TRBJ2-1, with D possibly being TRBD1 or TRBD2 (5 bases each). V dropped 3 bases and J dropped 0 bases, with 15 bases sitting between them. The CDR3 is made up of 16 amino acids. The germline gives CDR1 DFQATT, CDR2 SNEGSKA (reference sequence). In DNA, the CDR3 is TGCAGTGCTAGCGTGGGACCCTCGAGCTCCTACAATGAGCAGTTCTTC. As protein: CSASVGPSSSYNEQFF.

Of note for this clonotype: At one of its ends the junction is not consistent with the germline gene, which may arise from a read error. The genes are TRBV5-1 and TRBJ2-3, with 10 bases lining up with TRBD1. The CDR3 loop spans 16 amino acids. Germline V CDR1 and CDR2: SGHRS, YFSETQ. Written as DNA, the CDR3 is TGCGCCAGCCGGACAGGGGGTGGATTCCGGACAGATACGCGGTATTTT. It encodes CASRTGGGFRTDTRYF.

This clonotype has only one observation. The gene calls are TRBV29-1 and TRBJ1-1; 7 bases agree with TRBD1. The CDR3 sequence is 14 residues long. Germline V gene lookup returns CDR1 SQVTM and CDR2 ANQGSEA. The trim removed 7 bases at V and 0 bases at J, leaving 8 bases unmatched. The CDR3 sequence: CSARTGTVNTEAFF. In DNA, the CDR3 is TGCAGCGCACGTACCGGGACAGTGAACACTGAAGCTTTCTTT.

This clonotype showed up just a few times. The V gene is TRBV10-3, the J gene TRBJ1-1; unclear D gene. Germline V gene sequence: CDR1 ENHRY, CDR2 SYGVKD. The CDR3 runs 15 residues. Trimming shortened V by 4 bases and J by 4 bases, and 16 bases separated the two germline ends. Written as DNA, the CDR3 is TGTGCCATCAGTGTCAGTGGGTGGATGGCCACTGAAGCTTTCTTT. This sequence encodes CAISVSGWMATEAFF.

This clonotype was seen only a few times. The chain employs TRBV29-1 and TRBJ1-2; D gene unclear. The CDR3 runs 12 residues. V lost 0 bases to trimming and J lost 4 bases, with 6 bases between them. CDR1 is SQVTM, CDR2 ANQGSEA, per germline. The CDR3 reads CSVEEEAYGYTF. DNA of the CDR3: TGCAGCGTTGAAGAGGAGGCCTATGGCTACACCTTC.

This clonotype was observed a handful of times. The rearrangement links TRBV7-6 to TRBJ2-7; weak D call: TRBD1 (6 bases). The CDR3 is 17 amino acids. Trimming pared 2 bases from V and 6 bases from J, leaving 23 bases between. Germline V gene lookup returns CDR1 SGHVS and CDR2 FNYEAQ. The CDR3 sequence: CASSLTQMTGRISEQYF. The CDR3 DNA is TGTGCCAGCAGCTTAACCCAGATGACAGGCAGGATTAGCGAGCAGTACTTC.

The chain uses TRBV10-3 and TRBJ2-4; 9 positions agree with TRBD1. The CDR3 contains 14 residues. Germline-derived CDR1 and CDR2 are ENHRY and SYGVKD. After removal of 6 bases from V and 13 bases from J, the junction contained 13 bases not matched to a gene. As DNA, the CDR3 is TGTGCCATCAGCGATCCGGGACAGGGCGATGAGCAGTACTTC. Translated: CAISDPGQGDEQYF.

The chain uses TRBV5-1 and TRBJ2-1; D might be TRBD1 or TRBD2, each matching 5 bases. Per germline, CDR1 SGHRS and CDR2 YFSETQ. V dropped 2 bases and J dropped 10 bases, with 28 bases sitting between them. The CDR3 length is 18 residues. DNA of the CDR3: TGCGCCAGCAGCTTATCCGGGACGGGCCGCCGGGTTTCCTACGAGCAGTTCTTC. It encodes CASSLSGTGRRVSYEQFF. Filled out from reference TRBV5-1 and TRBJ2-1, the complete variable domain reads KAGVTQTPRYLIKTRGQQVTLSCSPISGHRSVSWYQQTPGQGLQFLFEYFSETQRNKGNFPGRFSGRQFSNSRSEMNVSTLELGDSALYLCASSLSGTGRRVSYEQFFGPGTRLTVL.

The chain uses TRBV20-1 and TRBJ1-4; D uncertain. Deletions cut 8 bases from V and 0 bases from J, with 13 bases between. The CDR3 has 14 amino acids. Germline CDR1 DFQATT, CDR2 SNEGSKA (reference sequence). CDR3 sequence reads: CSTITDATNEKLFF. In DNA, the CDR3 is TGCAGTACTATTACAGATGCAACTAATGAAAAACTGTTTTTT.

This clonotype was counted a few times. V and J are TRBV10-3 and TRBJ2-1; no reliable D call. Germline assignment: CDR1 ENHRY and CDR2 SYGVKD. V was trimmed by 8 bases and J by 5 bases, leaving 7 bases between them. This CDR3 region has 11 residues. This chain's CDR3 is CAIALDNEQFF. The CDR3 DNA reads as TGTGCCATCGCGCTGGACAATGAGCAGTTCTTC.

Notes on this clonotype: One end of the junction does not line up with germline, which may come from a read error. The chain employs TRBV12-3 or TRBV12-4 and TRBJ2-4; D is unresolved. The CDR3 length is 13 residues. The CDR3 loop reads CASADIAKDIQYF. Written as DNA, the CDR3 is TGTGCCAGCGCCGATATAGCCAAAGACATTCAGTACTTC.

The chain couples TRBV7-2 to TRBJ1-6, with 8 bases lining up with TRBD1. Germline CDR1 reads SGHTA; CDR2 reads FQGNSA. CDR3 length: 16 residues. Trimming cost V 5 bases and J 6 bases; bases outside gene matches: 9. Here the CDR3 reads CASSHTSDRANSPLHF. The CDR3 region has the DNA TGTGCCAGCAGCCATACCTCGGACAGGGCTAATTCACCCCTCCACTTT.

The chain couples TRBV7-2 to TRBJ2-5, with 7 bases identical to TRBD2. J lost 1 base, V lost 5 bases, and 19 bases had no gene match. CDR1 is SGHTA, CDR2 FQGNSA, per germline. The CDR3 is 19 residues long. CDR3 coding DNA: TGTGCCAGCAGCCCACTGGGGTTACCGGGACTAAATCTCCAAGAGACCCAGTACTTC. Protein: CASSPLGLPGLNLQETQYF. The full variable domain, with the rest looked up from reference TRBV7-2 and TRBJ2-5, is GAGVSQSPSNKVTEKGKDVELRCDPISGHTALYWYRQSLGQGLEFLIYFQGNSAPDKSGLPSDRFSAERTGGSVSTLTIQRTQQEDSAVYLCASSPLGLPGLNLQETQYFGPGTRLLVL.

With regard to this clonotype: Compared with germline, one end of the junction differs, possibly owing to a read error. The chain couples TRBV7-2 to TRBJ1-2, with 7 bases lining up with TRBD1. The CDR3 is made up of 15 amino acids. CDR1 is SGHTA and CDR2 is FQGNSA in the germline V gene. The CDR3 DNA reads TGCGCCAGCAGCTTACTACCAGGGGGTCCGGATGGCTACACCTTC. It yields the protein CASSLLPGGPDGYTF. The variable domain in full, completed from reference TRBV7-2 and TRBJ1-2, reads GAGVSQSPSNKVTEKGKDVELRCDPISGHTALYWYRQSLGQGLEFLIYFQGNSAPDKSGLPSDRFSAERTGGSVSTLTIQRTQQEDSAVYLCASSLLPGGPDGYTFGSGTRLTVV.

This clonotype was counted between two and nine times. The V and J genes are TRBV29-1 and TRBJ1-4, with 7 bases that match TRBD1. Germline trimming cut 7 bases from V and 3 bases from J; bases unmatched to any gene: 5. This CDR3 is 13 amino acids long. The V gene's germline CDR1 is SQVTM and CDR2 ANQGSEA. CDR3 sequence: CSAKGAPNEKLFF. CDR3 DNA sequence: TGCAGCGCGAAGGGGGCCCCTAATGAAAAACTGTTTTTT.

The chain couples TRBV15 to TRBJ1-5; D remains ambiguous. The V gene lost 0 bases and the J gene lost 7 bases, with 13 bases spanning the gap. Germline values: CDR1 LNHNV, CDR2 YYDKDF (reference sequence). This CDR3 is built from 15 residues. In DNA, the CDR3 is TGTGCCACCAGCAGAGATGTCACAGCTGACCAGCCCCAGCATTTT. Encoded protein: CATSRDVTADQPQHF. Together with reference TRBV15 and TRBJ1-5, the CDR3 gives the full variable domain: DAMVIQNPRYQVTQFGKPVTLSCSQTLNHNVMYWYQQKSSQAPKLLFHYYDKDFNNEADTPDNFQSRRPNTSFCFLDIRSPGLGDTAMYLCATSRDVTADQPQHFGDGTRLSIL.

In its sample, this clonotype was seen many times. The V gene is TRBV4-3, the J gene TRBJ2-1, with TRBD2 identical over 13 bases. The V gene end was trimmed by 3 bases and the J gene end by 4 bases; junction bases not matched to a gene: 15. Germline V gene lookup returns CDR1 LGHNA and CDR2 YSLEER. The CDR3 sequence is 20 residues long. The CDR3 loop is CASSHDTSGGAITGYNEQFF. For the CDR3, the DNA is TGCGCCAGCAGCCATGATACTAGCGGGGGGGCTATCACGGGTTACAATGAGCAGTTCTTC.

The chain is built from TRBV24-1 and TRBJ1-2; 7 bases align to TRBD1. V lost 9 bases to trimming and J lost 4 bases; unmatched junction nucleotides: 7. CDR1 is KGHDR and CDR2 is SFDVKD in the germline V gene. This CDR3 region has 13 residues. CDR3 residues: CATATTGSYGYTF. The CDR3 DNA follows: TGTGCCACCGCCACGACAGGGAGCTATGGCTACACCTTC.

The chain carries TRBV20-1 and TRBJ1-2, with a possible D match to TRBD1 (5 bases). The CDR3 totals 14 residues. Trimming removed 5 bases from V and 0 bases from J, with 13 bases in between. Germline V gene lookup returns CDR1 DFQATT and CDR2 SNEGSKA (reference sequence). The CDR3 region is CSAGVTETNYGYTF. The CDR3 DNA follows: TGCAGTGCTGGCGTGACAGAAACTAACTATGGCTACACCTTC.

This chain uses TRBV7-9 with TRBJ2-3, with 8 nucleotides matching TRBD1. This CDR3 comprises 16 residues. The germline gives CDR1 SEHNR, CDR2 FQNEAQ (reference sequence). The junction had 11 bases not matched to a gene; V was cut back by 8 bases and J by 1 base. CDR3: CASGPAGGERTDTQYF. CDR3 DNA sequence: TGTGCCAGCGGACCCGCAGGGGGCGAACGCACAGATACGCAGTATTTT.